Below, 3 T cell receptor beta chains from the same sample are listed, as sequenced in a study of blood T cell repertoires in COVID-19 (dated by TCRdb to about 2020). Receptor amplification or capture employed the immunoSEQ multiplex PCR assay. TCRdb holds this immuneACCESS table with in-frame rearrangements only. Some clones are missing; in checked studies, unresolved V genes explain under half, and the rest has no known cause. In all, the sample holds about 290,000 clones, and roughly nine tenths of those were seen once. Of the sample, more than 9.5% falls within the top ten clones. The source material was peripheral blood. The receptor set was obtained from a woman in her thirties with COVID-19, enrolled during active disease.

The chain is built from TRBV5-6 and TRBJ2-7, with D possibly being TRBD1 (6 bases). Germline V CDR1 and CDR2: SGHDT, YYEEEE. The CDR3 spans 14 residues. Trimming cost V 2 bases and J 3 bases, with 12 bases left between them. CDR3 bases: TGTGCCAGCAGCTTACCACAGGGATTCTACGAGCAGTACTTC. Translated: CASSLPQGFYEQYF. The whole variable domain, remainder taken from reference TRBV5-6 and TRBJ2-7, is DAGVTQSPTHLIKTRGQQVTLRCSPKSGHDTVSWYQQALGQGPQFIFQYYEEEERQRGNFPDRFSGHQFPNYSSELNVNALLLGDSALYLCASSLPQGFYEQYFGPGTRLTVT.

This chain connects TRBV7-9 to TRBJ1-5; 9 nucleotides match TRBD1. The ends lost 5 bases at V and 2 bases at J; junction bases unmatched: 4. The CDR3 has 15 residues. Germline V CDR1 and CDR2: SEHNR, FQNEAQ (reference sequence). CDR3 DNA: TGTGCCAGCAGCGACAGGACAGGGGGCAATCAGCCCCAGCATTTT. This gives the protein CASSDRTGGNQPQHF.

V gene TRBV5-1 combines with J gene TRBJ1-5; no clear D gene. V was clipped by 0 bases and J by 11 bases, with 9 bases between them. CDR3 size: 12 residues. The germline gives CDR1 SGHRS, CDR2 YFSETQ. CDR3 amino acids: CASSLGGKAQHF. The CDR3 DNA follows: TGCGCCAGCAGCTTGGGCGGTAAGGCCCAGCATTTT.